A single sample is the source of the 29 T cell receptor beta chains below, sequenced in a study of blood T cell repertoires in COVID-19. TCRdb keeps only in-frame clones here, not all; method: immunoSEQ multiplex PCR. The table records 240,000 or so clones, about 83% of them present only once. The specimen sequenced was peripheral blood. The source of these receptors is an elderly man with acute or convalescent COVID-19.

The rearrangement uses TRBV6-2 or TRBV6-3 and TRBJ2-2, with 7 bases that match TRBD2. The CDR3 is 13 amino acids. V lost 2 bases, J lost 6 bases, and 0 bases stayed unmatched. Germline assignment: CDR1 MNHEY and CDR2 SVGEGT. The CDR3 reads CASSYAGAGELFF. DNA of the CDR3: TGTGCCAGCAGTTACGCGGGAGCCGGGGAGCTGTTTTTT.

The chain joins TRBV5-4 to TRBJ1-1; possible D gene TRBD1, 5 bases. CDR3 length: 14 residues. V was pared by 3 bases and J by 6 bases, with 15 bases between. Germline V gene data show CDR1 as SGHNT and CDR2 as YYREEE (reference sequence). The CDR3 nucleotides are TGTGCCAGCAGCTCTCCAGGGTCGGTGGCTGAAGCTTTCTTT. Amino acid sequence: CASSSPGSVAEAFF. Together with reference TRBV5-4 and TRBJ1-1, the CDR3 gives the full variable domain: ETGVTQSPTHLIKTRGQQVTLRCSSQSGHNTVSWYQQALGQGPQFIFQYYREEENGRGNFPPRFSGLQFPNYSSELNVNALELDDSALYLCASSSPGSVAEAFFGQGTRLTVV.

This clone was seen more than once but under ten times. CDR3 nucleotide sequence: TGCGCCAGCAGATTGACCGGGTCTTCAATTCGTGGCTACACCTTC. It yields the protein CASRLTGSSIRGYTF. The chain is built from TRBV5-1 and TRBJ1-2; D call uncertain. The CDR3 length is 15 residues. Trimming stripped 5 bases from V and 7 bases from J, with 21 bases between. Germline V CDR1 and CDR2: SGHRS, YFSETQ.

This sequence joins TRBV28 and TRBJ1-5; 7 bases are a match to TRBD1. This CDR3 is 16 amino acids long. V lost 6 bases, J lost 1 base, and 9 bases stayed unmatched. In germline, CDR1 is MDHEN, CDR2 SYDVKM. Here the CDR3 DNA reads TGTGCCAGCAGGTCCAACAGGGGAGGAAGCAATCAGCCCCAGCATTTT. Its protein product is CASRSNRGGSNQPQHF.

This chain connects TRBV5-1 to TRBJ1-4, with 8 nucleotides matching TRBD1. Germline loops: CDR1 SGHRS, CDR2 YFSETQ. The V segment lost 4 bases and the J segment 5 bases; nucleotides outside the gene matches: 10. The CDR3 is 16 amino acids. In DNA, the CDR3 is TGCGCCAGCAGCGTTCCTTTACAGGGGGGGAATGAAAAACTGTTTTTT. Translation gives CASSVPLQGGNEKLFF.

The genes are TRBV7-2 and TRBJ2-1; perhaps TRBD2 as D (5 bases). V was pared by 0 bases and J by 9 bases, with 12 bases between. CDR3 length: 14 residues. Germline values: CDR1 SGHTA, CDR2 FQGNSA. The CDR3 DNA follows: TGTGCCAGCAGCTTAGCGCCGGGGAGCCGTGAGCAGTTCTTC. Amino acid sequence: CASSLAPGSREQFF.

The chain is built from TRBV6-5 and TRBJ1-2; 7 bases fit TRBD1. Trimming took 5 bases from V and 3 from J; bases not matched to a gene: 3. CDR1 is MNHEY, CDR2 SVGAGI, per germline. The CDR3 has 13 amino acids. In DNA, the CDR3 is TGTGCCAGCAGTAGGGACAGTCACTATGGCTACACCTTC. Protein: CASSRDSHYGYTF.

A single count supports this clone. This chain links TRBV28 with TRBJ1-6; the match to TRBD1 covers 8 bases. In germline, CDR1 is MDHEN, CDR2 SYDVKM. After removal of 5 bases from V and 10 bases from J, the junction contained 10 bases not matched to a gene. This CDR3 contains 15 residues. The CDR3 region is CASSPRTGYRSPLHF. CDR3 in DNA: TGTGCCAGCAGTCCCCGGACAGGGTATAGGTCACCCCTCCACTTT.

The CDR3 DNA follows: TGTGCCAGCAGTAGGGGACTAGCGCTCACCCTTTCCGGGGAGCTGTTTTTT. Translating it yields CASSRGLALTLSGELFF. The chain joins TRBV6-2 or TRBV6-3 to TRBJ2-2, with 10 bases lining up with TRBD2. J lost 6 bases, V lost 5 bases, and 12 bases had no gene match. CDR3 length: 17 residues. CDR1 and CDR2 (germline): MNHEY, SVGEGT.

This chain uses TRBV19 with TRBJ1-5; 10 bases agree with TRBD1. Trimming cost V 9 bases and J 5 bases; bases outside gene matches: 7. The germline V gene encodes CDR1 LNHDA and CDR2 SQIVND (reference sequence). The CDR3 length is 14 residues. The DNA for the CDR3 is TGTGCCAGCGATGGACAGGGGGAGTATCAGCCCCAGCATTTT. Its translation is CASDGQGEYQPQHF.

The chain uses TRBV18 and TRBJ2-5, with D tentatively TRBD1 (6 bases). Germline V gene lookup returns CDR1 KGHSH and CDR2 LQKENI. The germline V and J ends were trimmed by 3 bases and 5 bases, with 13 bases remaining between them. This CDR3 is 14 amino acids long. Here the CDR3 DNA reads TGTGCCAGCTCACCCTCAGGGGAAAGGGAGACCCAGTACTTC. This sequence encodes CASSPSGERETQYF.

This chain links TRBV7-2 with TRBJ2-6; no firm D call. The V and J ends lost 4 bases and 4 bases respectively, with 8 bases between them. Looked up from germline, CDR1 is SGHTA and CDR2 is FQGNSA. CDR3 length equals 14 residues. CDR3 DNA: TGTGCCAGCAGCTCCCCTCGGGGGGCCAACGTCCTGACTTTC. Translated: CASSSPRGANVLTF. The full variable domain, with the rest looked up from reference TRBV7-2 and TRBJ2-6, is GAGVSQSPSNKVTEKGKDVELRCDPISGHTALYWYRQSLGQGLEFLIYFQGNSAPDKSGLPSDRFSAERTGGSVSTLTIQRTQQEDSAVYLCASSSPRGANVLTFGAGSRLTVL.

This chain uses TRBV5-4 with TRBJ2-1; 7 bases agree with TRBD2. CDR3 length: 16 residues. Losses at the gene ends were 4 bases for V and 0 bases for J; bases not matched to a gene: 7. Per the germline V gene, CDR1 is SGHNT and CDR2 is YYREEE (reference sequence). In DNA, the CDR3 is TGTGCCAGCAGCGCCGAGCTAGCGGCCTCCTACAATGAGCAGTTCTTC. As protein: CASSAELAASYNEQFF.

The rearrangement joins TRBV28 to TRBJ2-2; possible D gene TRBD1, 5 bases. Trimming took off 6 bases at V and 5 bases at J, with 16 bases between the two ends. The CDR3 is made up of 15 amino acids. Germline V lookup: CDR1 MDHEN, CDR2 SYDVKM. Here the CDR3 reads CASSSGQSKTGELFF. DNA for the CDR3: TGTGCCAGCAGCTCTGGACAAAGTAAGACCGGGGAGCTGTTTTTT.

The chain couples TRBV6-6 to TRBJ1-1; no definite D call. In germline, CDR1 is MNHNY, CDR2 SVGAGI (reference sequence). Between the trimmed V and J ends, which lost 4 bases and 1 base, there was a span of 4 bases. This CDR3 contains 12 residues. CDR3 DNA: TGTGCCAGCAGTTCCCAGAACACTGAAGCTTTCTTT. This gives the protein CASSSQNTEAFF.

This clone was seen only once. The V gene is TRBV27, the J gene TRBJ1-1, with D perhaps TRBD1 (5 bases). CDR3 size: 13 residues. Trimming removed 2 bases at V and 4 bases at J, with 8 bases between. In germline, CDR1 is MNHEY, CDR2 SMNVEV (reference sequence). CDR3: CASSLVGGTEAFF. The DNA of the CDR3 is TGTGCCAGCAGTTTAGTGGGGGGCACTGAAGCTTTCTTT.

V and J are TRBV6-6 and TRBJ2-2, with D tentatively TRBD2 (7 bases). Trimming cost V 5 bases and J 5 bases, with 18 bases left between them. CDR1 and CDR2 from the germline V gene are MNHNY and SVGAGI (reference sequence). The CDR3 length is 16 residues. The CDR3 is CASSGGAGAGTGELFF. The CDR3 DNA sequence: TGTGCCAGCAGTGGGGGGGCGGGGGCAGGGACCGGGGAGCTGTTTTTT.

On this clone: This CDR3 is also generated by other DNA sequences in the sample. The CDR3 DNA is TGTGCCAGCAGTTCGACAGGGACGGGAAACACCATATATTTT. Protein: CASSSTGTGNTIYF. V and J are TRBV28 and TRBJ1-3; TRBD1 agrees at 7 bases. CDR3 length: 14 residues. V was pared by 4 bases and J by 4 bases, with 4 bases of the junction left unmatched. Germline values: CDR1 MDHEN, CDR2 SYDVKM.

This clone was seen only once. The rearrangement links TRBV7-9 to TRBJ1-6, with D hard to call. This CDR3 region has 15 residues. Germline V CDR1 and CDR2: SEHNR, FQNEAQ (reference sequence). Trimming stripped 1 base from V and 5 bases from J, with 9 bases between. The CDR3 bases are TGTGCCAGCAGCTTAGGAGGGCAGGATAATTCACCCCTCCACTTT. Translating gives CASSLGGQDNSPLHF. Full variable domain (remainder filled in from reference TRBV7-9 and TRBJ1-6): DTGVSQNPRHKITKRGQNVTFRCDPISEHNRLYWYRQTLGQGPEFLTYFQNEAQLEKSRLLSDRFSAERPKGSFSTLEIQRTEQGDSAMYLCASSLGGQDNSPLHFGNGTRLTVT.

The chain combines TRBV3-1 (or the pseudogene TRBV3-2) with TRBJ1-2; D might be TRBD1 (5 bases). V lost 2 bases to trimming and J lost 11 bases, with 15 bases between them. The germline CDR1 and CDR2 sequences are LGHDT and YNNKEL (reference sequence). There are 13 residues in the CDR3. CDR3 sequence (DNA): TGTGCCAGCAGCCAAAGGACGGGGGAAGGGTACACCTTC. Protein: CASSQRTGEGYTF.

The rearrangement joins TRBV28 to TRBJ2-1; D possibly corresponds to TRBD2 (5 bases). This CDR3 is 15 amino acids long. The germline gives CDR1 MDHEN, CDR2 SYDVKM. The V end lost 6 bases, the J end lost 0 bases, and 12 bases lay between the germline ends. The CDR3 DNA reads TGTGCCAGCAGCCGGACTGCCCGCTCCTACAATGAGCAGTTCTTC. It is translated as CASSRTARSYNEQFF.

CDR3 in amino acids: CATSRPGLVGNEQFF. CDR3 sequence (DNA): TGTGCCACCAGCAGACCGGGACTAGTGGGCAATGAGCAGTTCTTC. The chain has TRBV15 and TRBJ2-1; 8 bases line up with TRBD2. The CDR3 consists of 15 residues. The germline gives CDR1 LNHNV, CDR2 YYDKDF (reference sequence). Trimming took 2 bases from V and 6 from J; bases not matched to a gene: 6.

The genes are TRBV14 and TRBJ2-7; 11 nucleotides align to TRBD1. The germline gives CDR1 SGHDN, CDR2 FVKESK. Trimming took 2 bases from V and 9 from J; bases not matched to a gene: 9. This CDR3 has 15 amino acids. This CDR3 reads CASSQQPRTGGVQYF. The CDR3, as DNA: TGTGCCAGCAGCCAACAACCCCGGACAGGGGGCGTGCAGTACTTC. Looking up the rest from reference TRBV14 and TRBJ2-7 gives the full variable domain: EAGVTQFPSHSVIEKGQTVTLRCDPISGHDNLYWYRRVMGKEIKFLLHFVKESKQDESGMPNNRFLAERTGGTYSTLKVQPAELEDSGVYFCASSQQPRTGGVQYFGPGTRLTVT.

V and J are TRBV6-5 and TRBJ1-1, with D possibly matching TRBD1 (6 bases). V was trimmed by 8 bases and J by 4 bases, leaving 17 bases between them. CDR3 length equals 14 residues. Germline-derived CDR1 and CDR2 are MNHEY and SVGAGI. The CDR3 is CASRYRAVATEAFF. CDR3 DNA: TGTGCCAGCCGCTACAGGGCGGTGGCCACTGAAGCTTTCTTT.

The genes are TRBV5-1 and TRBJ1-1; D possibly corresponds to TRBD1 (5 bases). V lost 4 bases and J lost 2, with 15 bases in between. The CDR3 is made up of 15 amino acids. CDR1 and CDR2 (germline): SGHRS, YFSETQ. CDR3 in amino acids: CASSPQGVVNTEAFF. The CDR3 DNA follows: TGCGCCAGCAGCCCCCAAGGGGTAGTCAACACTGAAGCTTTCTTT.

J is TRBJ1-6 and V is TRBV6-6; D gene ambiguous. The V gene lost 2 bases and the J gene lost 13 bases, with 12 bases spanning the gap. This CDR3 has 13 residues. CDR1 is MNHNY and CDR2 is SVGAGI in the germline V gene (reference sequence). DNA of the CDR3: TGTGCCAGCAGTTACGAATCTTTGAGCCCCCTCCACTTT. This gives the protein CASSYESLSPLHF.

The V and J genes are TRBV5-1 and TRBJ2-7; TRBD1 agrees at 9 bases. Germline CDR1 SGHRS, CDR2 YFSETQ. The CDR3 spans 16 residues. After removal of 5 bases from V and 6 bases from J, the junction contained 15 bases not matched to a gene. The CDR3: CASRLNSGTGSVEQYF. The CDR3 DNA is TGCGCCAGCAGGTTAAACTCCGGGACAGGGTCGGTCGAGCAGTACTTC. Full variable domain (rest looked up from reference TRBV5-1 and TRBJ2-7): KAGVTQTPRYLIKTRGQQVTLSCSPISGHRSVSWYQQTPGQGLQFLFEYFSETQRNKGNFPGRFSGRQFSNSRSEMNVSTLELGDSALYLCASRLNSGTGSVEQYFGPGTRLTVT.

The rearrangement uses TRBV29-1 and TRBJ1-1; a weak D match, TRBD1 (6 bases). CDR3 length: 12 amino acids. Germline assignment: CDR1 SQVTM and CDR2 ANQGSEA. Deletions cut 5 bases from V and 6 bases from J, with 13 bases between. The CDR3 sequence: CSVSRGFAEAFF. The DNA of the CDR3 is TGCAGCGTTTCCAGGGGTTTCGCTGAAGCTTTCTTT.

The J gene is TRBJ1-5, the V gene TRBV5-5; 7 bases align to TRBD1. V shed 4 bases and J 0 bases; nucleotides not matched to a gene: 7. This CDR3 is 16 amino acids long. The germline V gene has CDR1 SGHKS and CDR2 YYEKEE (reference sequence). The CDR3 here is CASSPKTGYSNQPQHF. CDR3 DNA sequence: TGTGCCAGCAGCCCCAAGACAGGGTATAGCAATCAGCCCCAGCATTTT.